This T cell receptor (beta chain) was observed in a study of T-cell reconstitution after alpha-beta-depleted transplantation in children. Unique molecular identifiers were used to barcode this TCRbeta library. TCRdb itself ran the PCR reads through MiXCR, one entry per CDR3 protein. The top ten clones hold roughly 4% of a sample with about 600,000 distinct CDR3 sequences, approximately 10% of them seen once. CDR3 length equals 15 residues. Trimming took 10 bases from V and 2 from J, leaving 18 bases between them. The germline V gene has CDR1 MDHEN and CDR2 SYDVKM. The chain uses TRBV28 and TRBJ2-1; TRBD2 might be the D (6 bases). This specimen was PBMCs from the stem cell graft donor, taken from the stem cell graft. The clonotype originates from a human donor who donated a stem cell graft to a child with acute myeloid leukemia. The CDR3 spells CATGRGGLPYNEQFF. CDR3 nucleotides: TGTGCCACCGGGCGGGGCGGGCTCCCCTACAATGAGCAGTTCTTC.